Listed below are T cell receptor beta chains from one sample, sequenced in a study of cytomegalovirus exposure and HLA in healthy donors. TCRdb keeps only in-frame clones here, not all; method: immunoSEQ multiplex PCR. The table lists roughly 200,000 clones, more than 65% of them singletons. The sample was PBMCs. Receptors were obtained from a female donor in good health and CMV-seronegative. The CDR3 runs from the conserved cysteine through the conserved F or W. D genes are given only for firm matches. For some rows the clone size is stated as once, few or many, or as a class when expanded; others skip it.

V	D	J	size	DNA	CDR3
TRBV28	NA	TRBJ2-4	NA	TGTGCCAGCAGTTTATGGGAGGGGGCGTCCAAAAACATTCAGTACTTC	CASSLWEGASKNIQYF
TRBV27	NA	TRBJ1-1	once	TGTGCCAGCAGTTTAAACAGGAACACTGAAGCTTTCTTT	CASSLNRNTEAFF
TRBV7-3	NA	TRBJ2-7	NA	TGTGCCAGCAGCCTCCGGGGGTCAGTCTACGAGCAGTACTTC	CASSLRGSVYEQYF
TRBV5-1	NA	TRBJ2-2	NA	TGCGCCAGCAGCTTGACAGTTAACACCGGGGAGCTGTTTTTT	CASSLTVNTGELFF
TRBV19	NA	TRBJ2-2	once	TGTGCCAGCTCTAGGGGGTTCGGGCTGTTTTTT	CASSRGFGLFF
TRBV7-9	TRBD1	TRBJ2-6	NA	TGTGCCAGCAGCTTAGGTGCAGGGACAGGGGTTTCTGGGGCCAACGTCCTGACTTTC	CASSLGAGTGVSGANVLTF
TRBV6-4	NA	TRBJ1-2	NA	TGTGCCAGCAGAGACAGTTTGGGCGGCTACACCTTC	CASRDSLGGYTF
TRBV11-3	TRBD1	TRBJ2-2	NA	TGTGCCAGCAGCTTAGCGGGACAGATTAACACCGGGGAGCTGTTTTTT	CASSLAGQINTGELFF
TRBV27	NA	TRBJ2-7	NA	TGTGCCAGCAGTTTCCCCGGGACAAAAGTATACGAGCAGTACTTC	CASSFPGTKVYEQYF
TRBV11-1	NA	TRBJ2-7	NA	TGTGCCAGCAGCATCTTCGCGGCCTCGGGCGAGCAGTACTTC	CASSIFAASGEQYF
TRBV5-1	NA	TRBJ2-1	NA	TGCGCCAGCAGCCCCGACTACCAGGCCTACAATGAGCAGTTCTTC	CASSPDYQAYNEQFF
TRBV9	NA	TRBJ1-2	NA	TGTGCCAGCAGCGTCTACTTGACGGAGGGCTACACCTTC	CASSVYLTEGYTF
TRBV9	NA	TRBJ1-2	NA	TGTGCCAGCAGCACTCACAGGGTCCGGGGCTACACCTTC	CASSTHRVRGYTF
TRBV30	NA	TRBJ2-3	NA	TGTGCCTGGAGCCCACTAGGCAGTAGACCTAGCACAGATACGCAGTATTTT	CAWSPLGSRPSTDTQYF
TRBV7-8	NA	TRBJ2-3	NA	TGTGCCAGCAGTACCGGGACTGGCACGTATACGCAGTATTTT	CASSTGTGTYTQYF
TRBV5-3	TRBD2	TRBJ2-7	NA	TGTGCCAGAAGTTTGGGACTAGCGCTGTACGAGCAGTACTTC	CARSLGLALYEQYF
TRBV4-1	NA	TRBJ2-2	once	TGCGCCAGCAGCCAAGGTAGAGCTCCCACCGGGGAGCTGTTTTTT	CASSQGRAPTGELFF
TRBV15	TRBD2	TRBJ2-7	NA	TGTGCCACCAGCAGACGCATAGGGACTAGCGACTCCTACGAGCAGTACTTC	CATSRRIGTSDSYEQYF
TRBV10-2	TRBD1	TRBJ1-6	NA	TGCGCCAGCAGGCTGACAGGGGCCGGAGATTCACCCCTCCACTTT	CASRLTGAGDSPLHF
TRBV7-2	TRBD2	TRBJ2-3	NA	TGTGCCAGCAGCTTTGTTAGCGGGAGAGGAGATACGCAGTATTTT	CASSFVSGRGDTQYF
TRBV6-1	TRBD1	TRBJ2-4	NA	TGTGCCAGCAGTGTGGAGGGGACAGGGAACCCCAAAAACATTCAGTACTTC	CASSVEGTGNPKNIQYF
TRBV28	NA	TRBJ1-5	NA	TGTGCCAGCAGTGGGGTGGGGGGAGGGTATAGCAATCAGCCCCAGCATTTT	CASSGVGGGYSNQPQHF
TRBV18	NA	TRBJ1-1	few	TGTGCCAGCTCAACCAGTTGGAACACTGAAGCTTTCTTT	CASSTSWNTEAFF
TRBV7-9	NA	TRBJ1-2	NA	TGTGCCAGCAGCCCATCCACAGGGAACTATGGCTACACCTTC	CASSPSTGNYGYTF
TRBV5-4	NA	TRBJ2-7	NA	TGTGCCAGCAGTCAAGGACAGTTTCCCTACGAGCAGTACTTC	CASSQGQFPYEQYF
TRBV6-1	NA	TRBJ1-1	NA	TGTGCCAGCACTCAGGGCACTGAAGCTTTCTTT	CASTQGTEAFF
TRBV4-2	TRBD2	TRBJ2-3	NA	TGTGCCAGCAGCTACGCCGTGGGCCTAGCGGGCCTCACAGATACGCAGTATTTT	CASSYAVGLAGLTDTQYF
TRBV13	NA	TRBJ1-6	NA	TGTGCCAGCAGCTTACAGGGGCGTGATTCACCCCTCCACTTT	CASSLQGRDSPLHF
TRBV7-9	TRBD1	TRBJ1-2	NA	TGTGCCAGCAGCTTAGGACAGGGCGGTTATGGCTACACCTTC	CASSLGQGGYGYTF
TRBV7-9	NA	TRBJ2-5	once	TGTGCCAGCAGCTTACTCAACAGGGTCCAAGAGACCCAGTACTTC	CASSLLNRVQETQYF
TRBV28	TRBD2	TRBJ2-3	NA	TGTGCCAGCAGTTCATACGCCGGGACTAGTCCAGCCGGAGATACGCAGTATTTT	CASSSYAGTSPAGDTQYF
TRBV7-9	TRBD1	TRBJ2-7	once	TGTGCCAGCAGCCCCACGACAGGGGCAGTCCACGAGCAGTACTTC	CASSPTTGAVHEQYF
TRBV7-2	NA	TRBJ2-1	NA	TGTGCCAGCAGCAAACCGGGACACCGATACAATGAGCAGTTCTTC	CASSKPGHRYNEQFF
TRBV9	TRBD2	TRBJ2-1	NA	TGTGCCAGCAGCTCAGAGACTAGCGGGAGGCTTGAGCAGTTCTTC	CASSSETSGRLEQFF
TRBV5-4	NA	TRBJ1-3	NA	TGTGCCAGCAGCTTGACAGTTGACTCTGGAAACACCATATATTTT	CASSLTVDSGNTIYF
TRBV7-3	NA	TRBJ1-3	NA	TGTGCCAGCAGTTCTATGGGGGGTGTTGGAAACACCATATATTTT	CASSSMGGVGNTIYF
TRBV27	NA	TRBJ1-6	NA	TGTGCCAGCAGCCTGGGAGGGGGTGATTCACCCCTCCACTTT	CASSLGGGDSPLHF
TRBV6-1	NA	TRBJ1-2	NA	TGTGCCAGCGGGAGACAAAGGGCCGGCTATGGCTACACCTTC	CASGRQRAGYGYTF
TRBV11-3	NA	TRBJ2-3	NA	TGTGCCAGTTTACCCGGCGGGTTCACGGTAGATACGCAGTATTTT	CASLPGGFTVDTQYF
TRBV5-4	TRBD1	TRBJ1-6	NA	TGTGCCAGCAGGCCCGGGACAGGGTTTGAAAATTCACCCCTCCACTTT	CASRPGTGFENSPLHF
TRBV21-1	NA	TRBJ2-7	NA	TGTGCCAGCCCAGGATTCTACGGGGGCGAGCAGTACTTC	CASPGFYGGEQYF
TRBV4-1	NA	TRBJ1-5	NA	TGCGCCAGCAGCCAATTAGGGGCCCTTAATCAGCCCCAGCATTTT	CASSQLGALNQPQHF
TRBV2	TRBD1	TRBJ1-5	NA	TGTGCCAGCAGTACCCAAGGGACAGGCGGGCAGCAGCCCCAGCATTTT	CASSTQGTGGQQPQHF
TRBV5-4	NA	TRBJ2-3	NA	TGTGCCAGCGCCGGTGGAGGAAGAAGCACAGATACGCAGTATTTT	CASAGGGRSTDTQYF
TRBV19	NA	TRBJ1-1	NA	TGTGCCAGTAGTATAGAGGGAGCAGGGAGGACTGAAGCTTTCTTT	CASSIEGAGRTEAFF
TRBV5-1	NA	TRBJ2-1	NA	TGCGCCAGCAGCTTGGGGCCGCGGCGAAATACCAATGAGCAGTTCTTC	CASSLGPRRNTNEQFF
TRBV7-9	TRBD1	TRBJ1-1	NA	TGTTCCAGCAGCTTCCCGGACAGGGGGCAAACTGAAGCTTTCTTT	CSSSFPDRGQTEAFF
TRBV9	TRBD2	TRBJ2-1	NA	TGTGCCAGCAGCTTAGAACCGGGACTAGCGGGAGTTCGCCATGAGCAGTTCTTC	CASSLEPGLAGVRHEQFF
TRBV7-8	NA	TRBJ1-4	NA	TGTGCCAGCAGCTTAACAGGGCCAACTAATGAAAAACTGTTTTTT	CASSLTGPTNEKLFF
TRBV2	NA	TRBJ2-3	NA	TGTGCCAGCAGTGACAACCCGGTCGGAGATACGCAGTATTTT	CASSDNPVGDTQYF
TRBV28	TRBD2	TRBJ2-1	NA	TGTGCCAGCAGAACTCCCGGGACTAGCGGGAGGGCCAAGATTAGAAATGAGCAGTTCTTC	CASRTPGTSGRAKIRNEQFF
TRBV4-1	TRBD1	TRBJ1-1	once	TGCGCCAGCAGCCCTAGGGACAGGGGATCTTTATCCACTGAAGCTTTCTTT	CASSPRDRGSLSTEAFF